The next 14 T cell receptor beta chains were all read from a single sample in a study of CD8+ T cells in alopecia areata. Reverse transcription of extracted RNA yielded cDNA, which provided the sequencing template. The repertoire was sequenced with immunoSEQ multiplex PCR; TCRdb's copy has only in-frame clones and lacks some. Recorded here are more than 90,000 clones, none singletons. Sequencing input: lesional skin. These receptor sequences come from a C3H/HeJ mouse with alopecia areata. The MHC haplotype recorded for the strain is H2-k.

This clone was detected many times. TCRdb lists a protein that is different at residue 14 from the translated DNA; the protein given here uses the DNA translation. The genes are named according to mouse. The CDR3 end falls 3 residues outside the read, so it is completed with the germline J gene. J is TRBJ1-6 and V is TRBV13-3, with TRBD1 identical over 8 bases. TRBJ1-6 has ORF status, its function being uncertain. CDR1 is NNHDY and CDR2 is SYVADS in the germline V gene. V lost 2 bases, J lost 0 bases, and 4 bases stayed unmatched. The CDR3 length is 17 residues. The part of the CDR3 DNA that was read is TGTGCCAGCAGTGAGCAACAGGGGGATTCCTATAATTCGCCC. Protein: CASSEQQGDSYNSP. The entire CDR3 reads CASSEQQGDSYNSPLYF.

This clone was seen a handful of times. These gene names are mouse names. The CDR3 goes on 4 residues after the read ends, and that part is filled in from the germline J gene. V usage is TRBV13-2 and J usage is TRBJ2-2; TRBD2 matches at 12 bases. CDR1 is NNHNN, CDR2 SYGAGS, per germline (reference sequence). This CDR3 is built from 16 residues. The V gene end was trimmed by 3 bases and the J gene end by 3 bases; junction bases not matched to a gene: 3. CDR3 bases read: TGTGCCAGCGGTGTTGACTGGGGGGGCCACACCGGG. Residues: CASGVDWGGHTG. In full, the CDR3 reads CASGVDWGGHTGQLYF.

This clone was seen a few times. The genes are named according to mouse. The CDR3 sequence is CASSAGGSYEQYF. The part of the CDR3 DNA that was read is TGTGCTAGCAGTGCAGGGGGCTCCTAT. The chain links TRBV17 to TRBJ2-7; 7 bases are a match to TRBD1. The read terminates 4 residues before the CDR3 end, so the remaining end is supplied by the germline J gene. With 5 bases clipped from V and 0 bases from J, the junction kept 1 base outside the gene matches. The germline V gene encodes CDR1 MNHDT and CDR2 YYDKIL. This CDR3 comprises 13 residues.

This clone turned up a few times. Germline and genes here are mouse. The read ends 4 residues before the CDR3 terminus; that terminus is restored from the germline J gene. The chain couples TRBV19 to TRBJ2-1; 7 positions match TRBD2. V was pared by 3 bases and J by 1 base, with 4 bases of the junction left unmatched. The CDR3 is 15 residues long. The germline V gene encodes CDR1 FNHDT and CDR2 SITEND (reference sequence). CDR3 bases read: TGTGCCAGCAGTACCCTCTGGGGGAACTATGCT. Translating gives CASSTLWGNYA. The whole CDR3 reads CASSTLWGNYAEQFF.

This clone was seen repeatedly, ten times or more. The gene symbols are mouse symbols. CDR3 DNA, as far as it was read: TGTGCCAGCAGTGATCAGTCAAACTATGCT. Protein product: CASSDQSNYA. The full CDR3 protein is CASSDQSNYAEQFF. This sequence joins TRBV13-3 and TRBJ2-1; no clear D. The CDR3 is cut off 4 residues early in the read; its end comes from the germline J gene. Per germline, CDR1 NNHDY and CDR2 SYVADS. CDR3 length: 14 residues. With 1 base removed from V and 1 base from J, the gap between germline ends came to 6 bases.

This clone was seen a few times. All gene names here are mouse names. The read terminates 4 residues before the CDR3 end, so the remaining end is supplied by the germline J gene. The chain is built from TRBV13-3 and TRBJ1-4; the match to TRBD1 covers 10 bases. Germline lookup yields CDR1 NNHDY and CDR2 SYVADS. This CDR3 has 16 residues. Trimming took 1 base from V and 2 from J; bases not matched to a gene: 2. The CDR3 sequence: CASSDRDRGSNERLFF. The CDR3 DNA, read in part, is TGTGCCAGCAGTGATCGGGACAGGGGATCCAACGAA.

About this clone itself: Gene names and germline refer to mouse. The CDR3 end falls 4 residues outside the read, so it is completed with the germline J gene. The V gene is TRBV1, the J gene TRBJ1-4, with a weak D call TRBD1 (6 bases). From germline, CDR1 is NSQYPW and CDR2 LRSPGD (reference sequence). V was pared by 4 bases and J by 1 base, with 10 bases between. The CDR3 spans 15 residues. Incomplete CDR3 DNA: TGCACCTGCAGTGACCGGGACACTTCCAACGAA. Its protein product is CTCSDRDTSNE. The full CDR3 protein reads CTCSDRDTSNERLFF.

This clone was seen a handful of times. Gene names and germline refer to mouse. The observed sequence ends 4 residues before the CDR3 terminus, with the missing tail filled in from the germline J gene. This same CDR3 is encoded by further DNA sequences in the sample. The chain recombines TRBV17 with TRBJ2-3, with 7 bases lining up with TRBD1. CDR1 is MNHDT, CDR2 YYDKIL, per germline. The CDR3 is 15 amino acids. Germline trimming cut 2 bases from V and 1 base from J; bases unmatched to any gene: 3. Partial CDR3 DNA: TGTGCTAGCAGTAGAAGACAGGGAGGTGCAGAA. This encodes CASSRRQGGAE. The entire CDR3 protein reads CASSRRQGGAETLYF.

A note on this clone: The germline and genes are mouse ones. Additional DNA sequences in this sample encode the identical CDR3. CDR3 DNA (partial): TGTGCTAGCAGGGGGGGTAACTATGCT. This codes for CASRGGNYA. The full CDR3 protein is CASRGGNYAEQFF. This rearrangement joins TRBV17 to TRBJ2-1; D is possibly TRBD2 (6 bases). The CDR3 is cut off 4 residues early in the read; its end comes from the germline J gene. This CDR3 comprises 13 residues. Germline V CDR1 and CDR2: MNHDT, YYDKIL. Trimming shortened V by 6 bases and J by 0 bases, and 6 bases separated the two germline ends.

A remark on this clone: Gene names and germline refer to mouse. The read terminates 4 residues before the CDR3 end, so the remaining end is supplied by the germline J gene. The chain links TRBV17 to TRBJ2-5; the match to TRBD2 covers 8 bases. Germline V CDR1 and CDR2: MNHDT, YYDKIL. The junction had 0 bases not matched to a gene; V was cut back by 9 bases and J by 1 base. The CDR3 spans 12 residues. The sequenced CDR3 bases are TGTGCTAGTGGGGGGGACCAAGAC. It is translated as CASGGDQD. The entire CDR3 sequence reads CASGGDQDTQYF.

Only a few counts were recorded for this clone. These gene names are mouse names. The sequenced CDR3 bases are TGTGCCAGCAGCCTACAGGGGGAGAGGGACACA. Protein: CASSLQGERDT. The whole CDR3 is CASSLQGERDTEVFF. The chain links TRBV5 to TRBJ1-1; 8 positions match TRBD1. The read is 4 residues too short to cover the CDR3 end, so that end is filled in from the germline J gene. V shed 4 bases and J 3 bases; nucleotides not matched to a gene: 7. The length of the CDR3 is 15 residues. Germline V CDR1 and CDR2: LGHNA, YNLKQL (reference sequence).

Turning to this clone: Gene names are mouse gene names. Sequencing ends 4 residues short of the CDR3 end; the germline J gene provides the rest. V is TRBV1 and J is TRBJ2-5; perhaps TRBD2 as D (6 bases). CDR1 NSQYPW and CDR2 LRSPGD come from the germline V gene (reference sequence). The V end lost 0 bases, the J end lost 0 bases, and 10 bases lay between the germline ends. This CDR3 comprises 16 residues. The DNA read from the CDR3 is TGCACCTGCAGTGCAGAAGCCTGGGGAAACCAAGAC. This codes for CTCSAEAWGNQD. The full CDR3 sequence reads CTCSAEAWGNQDTQYF.

There are a few counts of this clone. The gene names given are mouse names. CDR3: CTCSAEPLGFNQDTQYF. The covered CDR3 bases are TGCACCTGCAGTGCAGAACCGCTGGGGTTTAACCAAGAC. The chain has TRBV1 and TRBJ2-5; possibly TRBD2 for D (6 bases). The read comes to an end 4 residues before the CDR3 does, leaving the germline J gene to fill in the end. Germline V gene lookup returns CDR1 NSQYPW and CDR2 LRSPGD (reference sequence). Trimming left V 0 bases short and J 0 bases short, with 13 bases between. The CDR3 covers 17 residues.

This clone was observed at least ten times. Gene names are the mouse ones. The sequenced fragment ends 4 residues before the CDR3 boundary, so the rest is inferred from the germline J gene. The chain has TRBV13-1 and TRBJ1-1; 7 nucleotides match TRBD1. The CDR3 totals 13 residues. Germline CDR1 and CDR2: NSHNY and SYGAGN. Incomplete CDR3 DNA: TGTGCCAGCAGTGAAAGGGGGCGAACA. This gives the protein CASSERGRT. The entire CDR3 protein reads CASSERGRTEVFF.